The 23 T cell receptor beta chains listed next were all sequenced from one sample in a study of blood T cell repertoires in COVID-19. The assay was immunoSEQ multiplex PCR, and TCRdb's table has in-frame clones only and misses some. Of fewer than 500,000 clones in the sample, about 90% are singletons; the top ten hold approximately 2%. What was sequenced was PBMCs or T cells enriched from blood (not recorded which). The receptors derive from a woman between 18 and 29 years old with acute COVID-19.

This chain uses TRBV9 with TRBJ2-2, with D perhaps TRBD1 (6 bases). The CDR3 extends over 17 amino acids. Trimming cost V 0 bases and J 1 base, with 13 bases left between them. Germline CDR1 reads SGDLS; CDR2 reads YYNGEE. CDR3 sequence reads: CASSVERGTGNTGELFF. The CDR3 nucleotides are TGTGCCAGCAGCGTAGAAAGGGGGACGGGGAACACCGGGGAGCTGTTTTTT.

The chain carries TRBV7-6 and TRBJ2-5, with 7 positions matching TRBD2. Per the germline V gene, CDR1 is SGHVS and CDR2 is FNYEAQ. The trim removed 3 bases at V and 8 bases at J, leaving 18 bases unmatched. This CDR3 has 17 residues. CDR3 sequence reads: CASSFGVGGDTKRTQYF. DNA of the CDR3: TGTGCCAGCAGCTTCGGGGTTGGGGGGGATACCAAGAGAACCCAGTACTTC.

The chain links TRBV2 to TRBJ2-1; D perhaps matches TRBD1 (6 bases). The V gene's germline CDR1 is SNHLY and CDR2 FYNNEI. Trimming removed 7 bases at V and 4 bases at J, with 20 bases between. The CDR3 runs 16 residues. DNA of the CDR3: TGTGCCAGCATCCACGGGACAAAAAGGGGGTACAATGAGCAGTTCTTC. This translates into CASIHGTKRGYNEQFF.

J is TRBJ1-1 and V is TRBV9; D gene uncertain. CDR1 and CDR2 from the germline V gene are SGDLS and YYNGEE. The germline V and J ends were trimmed by 0 bases and 5 bases, with 20 bases remaining between them. The CDR3 totals 17 residues. This chain's CDR3 is CASSVVVVSEPGTEAFF. CDR3 coding DNA: TGTGCCAGCAGCGTAGTAGTAGTGAGCGAGCCGGGTACTGAAGCTTTCTTT.

The chain couples TRBV7-2 to TRBJ1-5; D might be TRBD1 (5 bases). This CDR3 region has 14 residues. Germline-derived CDR1 and CDR2 are SGHTA and FQGNSA. The V end lost 1 base, the J end lost 5 bases, and 9 bases lay between the germline ends. The CDR3: CASSLVGGDQPQHF. CDR3 coding DNA: TGTGCCAGCAGCTTAGTGGGGGGGGATCAGCCCCAGCATTTT. The full variable domain, its missing parts supplied by reference TRBV7-2 and TRBJ1-5, is GAGVSQSPSNKVTEKGKDVELRCDPISGHTALYWYRQSLGQGLEFLIYFQGNSAPDKSGLPSDRFSAERTGGSVSTLTIQRTQQEDSAVYLCASSLVGGDQPQHFGDGTRLSIL.

This chain joins TRBV10-3 and TRBJ2-1; 8 nucleotides align to TRBD2. Per germline, CDR1 ENHRY and CDR2 SYGVKD. This CDR3 is built from 18 residues. V lost 5 bases and J lost 8; bases outside the gene matches: 20. CDR3 in DNA: TGTGCCATCAGTCCCATGCCGGGACTAGGGACCTCCCTCGATGAGCAGTTCTTC. This encodes CAISPMPGLGTSLDEQFF.

This sequence joins TRBV6-5 and TRBJ1-2; D is possibly TRBD1 (5 bases). Trimming removed 0 bases at V and 8 bases at J, with 16 bases between. The V gene's germline CDR1 is MNHEY and CDR2 SVGAGI. CDR3 size: 15 residues. The CDR3 spells CASSYSTTGGNGYTF. In DNA form, the CDR3 reads TGTGCCAGCAGTTACTCGACTACGGGGGGGAACGGCTACACCTTC.

The rearrangement links TRBV30 to TRBJ2-7; D remains ambiguous. There are 11 residues in the CDR3. Germline assignment: CDR1 GTSNPN and CDR2 SVGIG (reference sequence). The V and J ends lost 3 bases and 12 bases respectively, with 15 bases between them. The CDR3 coding sequence is TGTGCCTGGAGGTCCCCACCGTCGGGGTACTTC. It translates to CAWRSPPSGYF. Filled out from reference TRBV30 and TRBJ2-7, the complete variable domain reads SQTIHQWPATLVQPVGSPLSLECTVEGTSNPNLYWYRQAAGRGLQLLFYSVGIGQISSEVPQNLSASRPQDRQFILSSKKLLLSDSGFYLCAWRSPPSGYFGPGTRLTVT.

The genes are TRBV6-5 and TRBJ1-2; a possible D gene is TRBD1 (5 bases). This CDR3 is built from 14 residues. Germline CDR1 is MNHEY and CDR2 is SVGAGI. V was cut by 7 bases and J by 0 bases, with 12 bases left in between. The CDR3 region is CASTQGLTNYGYTF. CDR3 sequence (DNA): TGTGCCAGCACCCAGGGCCTTACTAACTATGGCTACACCTTC.

The genes are TRBV4-2 and TRBJ1-2; D unresolved. This CDR3 has 15 residues. Trimming cost V 1 base and J 1 base, with 10 bases left between them. Germline V lookup: CDR1 LGHNA, CDR2 YNFKEQ. The CDR3 sequence is CASSQGRNNNYGYTF. CDR3 in DNA: TGTGCCAGCAGCCAAGGTCGTAACAATAACTATGGCTACACCTTC.

The CDR3: CASSLGQGGNTGELFF. The CDR3 coding sequence is TGTGCCAGCAGCTTAGGACAGGGCGGGAACACCGGGGAGCTGTTTTTT. The rearrangement joins TRBV5-5 to TRBJ2-2; 8 bases agree with TRBD1. The CDR3 contains 16 residues. After removal of 2 bases from V and 1 base from J, the junction contained 4 bases not matched to a gene. CDR1 and CDR2 from the germline V gene are SGHKS and YYEKEE (reference sequence).

The J gene is TRBJ1-3, the V gene TRBV9; D is ambiguous. This CDR3 has 15 amino acids. The germline V gene encodes CDR1 SGDLS and CDR2 YYNGEE. The germline V and J ends were trimmed by 3 bases and 3 bases, with 13 bases remaining between them. CDR3 nucleotide sequence: TGTGCCAGCAGCGGTTCGGAGGTAGTTGGAAACACCATATATTTT. It codes for CASSGSEVVGNTIYF.

A remark on this clone: Additional DNA sequences in this sample encode the identical CDR3. The V and J genes are TRBV18 and TRBJ1-1, with 8 nucleotides matching TRBD1. V dropped 6 bases and J dropped 4; count of bases not matched to a gene: 7. CDR1 and CDR2 from the germline V gene are KGHSH and LQKENI. There are 14 residues in the CDR3. CDR3 bases: TGTGCCAGCTCCCCCAGGGGGCTGGGCACTGAAGCTTTCTTT. Translating it yields CASSPRGLGTEAFF.

The rearrangement joins TRBV5-8 to TRBJ1-4; no clear D gene. The V gene's germline CDR1 is SGHTS and CDR2 YDEGEE. V was trimmed by 5 bases and J by 8 bases, leaving 4 bases between them. The CDR3 length is 10 residues. This chain's CDR3 is CASRQEKLFF. In DNA form, the CDR3 reads TGTGCCAGCAGACAGGAAAAACTGTTTTTT.

The chain couples TRBV7-2 to TRBJ2-7; D gene ambiguous. Germline assignment: CDR1 SGHTA and CDR2 FQGNSA. Trimming took 6 bases from V and 2 from J, leaving 20 bases between them. CDR3 length: 16 amino acids. The CDR3 sequence is CASRPSSGSLTYEQYF. CDR3 in DNA: TGTGCCAGCAGACCCAGTTCCGGGTCACTCACCTACGAGCAGTACTTC.

About this clone: A read error may account for a junction end that differs from germline. The chain uses TRBV7-9 and TRBJ1-2, with no clear D. This CDR3 has 12 amino acids. Germline V gene sequence: CDR1 SEHNR, CDR2 FQNEAQ (reference sequence). The CDR3 DNA follows: TGTGCCAGCAGCTTAGAAGATATAGGTTGGACTTTC. Protein product: CASSLEDIGWTF.

This clone was counted between two and nine times. The gene calls are TRBV7-2 and TRBJ1-3; a weak D match, TRBD1 (6 bases). CDR3 size: 15 residues. Deletions cut 1 base from V and 3 bases from J, with 10 bases between. The germline V gene has CDR1 SGHTA and CDR2 FQGNSA. The CDR3 region has the DNA TGTGCCAGCAGCTTAGTCAGGGGCTATGGAAACACCATATATTTT. Translating it yields CASSLVRGYGNTIYF. The full variable domain, its missing parts supplied by reference TRBV7-2 and TRBJ1-3, is GAGVSQSPSNKVTEKGKDVELRCDPISGHTALYWYRQSLGQGLEFLIYFQGNSAPDKSGLPSDRFSAERTGGSVSTLTIQRTQQEDSAVYLCASSLVRGYGNTIYFGEGSWLTVV.

In regard to this clone: Other DNA sequences of this sample code for an identical CDR3. The rearrangement joins TRBV3-1 (or the pseudogene TRBV3-2) to TRBJ2-6, with D perhaps matching TRBD1 (5 bases). Germline values: CDR1 LGHDT, CDR2 YNNKEL (reference sequence). The CDR3 is made up of 15 amino acids. Trimming took 0 bases from V and 2 from J, leaving 5 bases between them. Here the CDR3 reads CASSQEGAGANVLTF. CDR3 DNA: TGTGCCAGCAGCCAAGAAGGGGCTGGGGCCAACGTCCTGACTTTC.

This clone occurred once. The chain is built from TRBV28 and TRBJ1-5; 7 positions match TRBD1. Germline CDR1 and CDR2: MDHEN and SYDVKM. This CDR3 has 18 residues. V was pared by 6 bases and J by 2 bases, with 16 bases of the junction left unmatched. CDR3: CASRSGQVDIFGNQPQHF. Written as DNA, the CDR3 is TGTGCCAGCAGATCAGGACAGGTCGACATTTTTGGCAATCAGCCCCAGCATTTT.

This clone came up once. This chain joins TRBV9 and TRBJ2-1; tentatively, D is TRBD1 (6 bases). Trimming stripped 5 bases from V and 8 bases from J, with 20 bases between. The CDR3 runs 15 residues. CDR1 SGDLS and CDR2 YYNGEE come from the germline V gene. DNA of the CDR3: TGTGCCAGCAGGTGGGGGCTGTCCCAATGGGATGAGCAGTTCTTC. Translating gives CASRWGLSQWDEQFF.

In this sample, this clone turned up once. This chain connects TRBV9 to TRBJ1-2; 8 bases are a match to TRBD1. V gave up 4 bases and J gave up 3 bases; unmatched junction bases: 5. In germline, CDR1 is SGDLS, CDR2 YYNGEE. There are 14 residues in the CDR3. The DNA of the CDR3 is TGTGCCAGCAGCTCCAACAGGGGGGACTATGGCTACACCTTC. It is translated as CASSSNRGDYGYTF. Using reference TRBV9 and TRBJ1-2 for the parts outside the CDR3, the full variable domain is DSGVTQTPKHLITATGQRVTLRCSPRSGDLSVYWYQQSLDQGLQFLIQYYNGEERAKGNILERFSAQQFPDLHSELNLSSLELGDSALYFCASSSNRGDYGYTFGSGTRLTVV.

The genes are TRBV19 and TRBJ1-1; a weak D match, TRBD1 (5 bases). Trimming shortened V by 5 bases and J by 1 base, and 17 bases separated the two germline ends. The CDR3 length is 16 residues. Germline V gives CDR1 LNHDA, CDR2 SQIVND (reference sequence). This chain's CDR3 is CASSGGVGRANTEAFF. As DNA, the CDR3 is TGTGCCAGTAGTGGAGGGGTGGGGAGAGCGAACACTGAAGCTTTCTTT.

This clone showed up just once. A read error may produce the germline difference seen at one junction end. The DNA of the CDR3 is TGTGCCAGCAGCGTAGGGTCGGCGGGGGGTTTGAACTTC. Translating gives CASSVGSAGGLNF. V is TRBV9 and J is TRBJ2-7; 8 positions agree with TRBD2. The CDR3 loop spans 13 amino acids. The germline V gene has CDR1 SGDLS and CDR2 YYNGEE.